This T cell receptor (beta chain) was identified during a study of blood T cell repertoires in COVID-19. About the study: The United States, Italy and Spain supplied acute and convalescent COVID-19 samples. Nucleic acid was either cDNA or gDNA, and it came from T cells, B-cell-depleted T cells, or PBMCs.

This clone was seen a single time. In the original workflow: Estimated nucleated cell counts came from reference gene primer amplification. Here immunoSEQ multiplex PCR was the method, and the copy in TCRdb shows in-frame clones only, minus some. For V, J and clone size, that table is used; D and trimming come from the DNA. The table lists about 100,000 clones, more than 70% of them singletons, with 6.8% in the top ten. The material sequenced was peripheral blood. The sequence derives from a man aged 50 or older with active or convalescent COVID-19.

CDR3 sequence: CASRKTESYEQYF. CDR3 DNA sequence: TGTGCCAGTAGGAAGACGGAGTCCTACGAGCAGTACTTC. The chain links TRBV19 to TRBJ2-7; no clear D. The V and J ends lost 6 bases and 1 base respectively, with 10 bases between them. The germline gives CDR1 LNHDA, CDR2 SQIVND (reference sequence). The CDR3 covers 13 residues.